This TCR beta chain was recovered during a study of T cells after yellow fever vaccination. Study-wide findings and caveats: Abundant contaminating clonotypes from the bulk population could appear in FACS-sorted repertoires. A weaker but faster secondary response was observed, peaking on day 5 versus 15. Boosting was followed by the reappearance of most primary-vaccination clones (roughly 95% CD4, roughly 90% CD8).

Concerning this clonotype: Its specificity is not known.

Generation of TCR cDNA used 5'RACE template switching (which added a universal primer site and UMIs). Each CDR3 protein is one row after TCRdb ran MiXCR on the 5' RACE reads. The profile covers about 210,000 distinct CDR3 sequences, with approximately 3% appearing a single time and 3.2% taken by the ten largest. The germline CDR1 and CDR2 sequences are MNHNS and SASEGT. The CDR3 is 14 residues long. V lost 0 bases and J lost 5, with 8 bases in between. The material was CD4+ T cells sorted from PBMCs, obtained 10 days after the yellow fever booster vaccination. The clonotype was recovered from a young man who received the YFV17D yellow fever vaccine. The chain has TRBV6-1 and TRBJ1-5, with unresolved D. DNA for the CDR3: TGTGCCAGCAGTGAAGCGCCTAGGGATCAGCCCCAGCATTTT. Translation: CASSEAPRDQPQHF.